The clone carrying this T cell receptor beta chain was detected a few times. The assay was immunoSEQ multiplex PCR, and TCRdb's table has in-frame clones only and misses some. The repertoire includes more than 150,000 clones, about 87% of them detected once, and roughly 2.5% sits in the top ten. The data derive from a study of blood T cell repertoires in COVID-19. Across the whole study: Sites in the United States, Italy and Spain provided acute and convalescent COVID-19 samples. PBMCs, B-cell-depleted T cells, or T cells provided the cDNA or gDNA that made up the material.

The CDR3 runs to 15 residues. Germline V lookup: CDR1 SGHAT, CDR2 FQNNGV. The germline V and J ends were trimmed by 0 bases and 2 bases, with 7 bases remaining between them. The source of this sequence is a middle-aged man with active or convalescent COVID-19. Material for sequencing was peripheral blood. V gene TRBV11-2 combines with J gene TRBJ2-2, with D unresolved. CDR3 nucleotides: TGTGCCAGCAGCTTAGAGGCAGGAAACACCGGGGAGCTGTTTTTT. Translated, it gives CASSLEAGNTGELFF.